The text below deals with one TCR beta chain. Its antigen is not known. The data stem from a study of cytomegalovirus exposure and HLA in healthy donors. Study-level points and caveats: Follow-up analysis found HLA locus-dependent TCR association rates, highest for DRB1 and lowest for HLA-C.

Germline CDR1 and CDR2: SQVTM and ANQGSEA. The CDR3 covers 15 residues. The ends lost 6 bases at V and 7 bases at J; junction bases unmatched: 15. It was with 60 Vbeta and 13 Jbeta primers that the PCR ran. Clones were read by immunoSEQ multiplex PCR, and TCRdb kept only the in-frame ones, dropping some. Its clone listing holds 20,000 to 25,000 clones. The sequence was obtained from a male donor in good health and CMV-seropositive. V is TRBV29-1 and J is TRBJ2-4; 7 bases match TRBD1. Sequencing used PBMCs. For the CDR3, the DNA is TGCAGCGTCAATGACAGGGCGGGCTTATGGAACATTCAGTACTTC. Translation: CSVNDRAGLWNIQYF.